The 6 T cell receptor beta chains listed next were all sequenced from one sample in a study of blood T cell repertoires in COVID-19. Profiling relied on immunoSEQ multiplex PCR, and the TCRdb table lists in-frame clones only, not all of them. This table holds around 260,000 clones, roughly nine tenths found once. Specimen: peripheral blood. The receptors were sampled from a man aged 40-55 years who had recovered from COVID-19.

This clone appeared a single time. This rearrangement joins TRBV11-2 to TRBJ2-5, with D perhaps TRBD2 (6 bases). Trimming left V 1 base short and J 0 bases short, with 15 bases between. CDR3 length: 17 amino acids. Germline assignment: CDR1 SGHAT and CDR2 FQNNGV. The CDR3 DNA reads as TGTGCCAGCAGCTTAGCCCGGCGGGGCGTGTACCAAGAGACCCAGTACTTC. Amino acids: CASSLARRGVYQETQYF. Looking up the rest from reference TRBV11-2 and TRBJ2-5 gives the full variable domain: EAGVAQSPRYKIIEKRQSVAFWCNPISGHATLYWYQQILGQGPKLLIQFQNNGVVDDSQLPKDRFSAERLKGVDSTLKIQPAKLEDSAVYLCASSLARRGVYQETQYFGPGTRLLVL.

The rearrangement uses TRBV5-1 and TRBJ2-1, with TRBD2 matching 9 bases. V gave up 1 base and J gave up 9 bases; unmatched junction bases: 5. Germline CDR1 and CDR2: SGHRS and YFSETQ. The CDR3 has 14 amino acids. CDR3 sequence: CASSLSASGIEQFF. In DNA form, the CDR3 reads TGCGCCAGCAGCTTGTCGGCTAGCGGGATTGAGCAGTTCTTC. The full variable domain, in which reference TRBV5-1 and TRBJ2-1 provide the parts outside the CDR3, is KAGVTQTPRYLIKTRGQQVTLSCSPISGHRSVSWYQQTPGQGLQFLFEYFSETQRNKGNFPGRFSGRQFSNSRSEMNVSTLELGDSALYLCASSLSASGIEQFFGPGTRLTVL.

This clone appeared a few times. The chain recombines TRBV4-2 with TRBJ2-5; 8 bases line up with TRBD2. This CDR3 contains 16 residues. V shed 0 bases, J shed 4 bases, and the junction held 7 bases outside the gene matches. The germline gives CDR1 LGHNA, CDR2 YNFKEQ. CDR3 nucleotide sequence: TGTGCCAGCAGCCAAGACCCGGGGAGCGGGAGAGAGACCCAGTACTTC. It is translated as CASSQDPGSGRETQYF.

This chain joins TRBV6-5 and TRBJ2-7; 7 nucleotides match TRBD1. Germline CDR1 reads MNHEY; CDR2 reads SVGAGI. With V trimmed by 6 bases and J by 4 bases, 12 bases remained unmatched. The CDR3 covers 15 residues. The CDR3 DNA reads as TGTGCCAGCAGGAGGAATCGGGACAGTTCGTACGAGCAGTACTTC. It is translated as CASRRNRDSSYEQYF.

The gene calls are TRBV7-8 and TRBJ1-2, with D possibly being TRBD1 (6 bases). Trimming took off 5 bases at V and 6 bases at J, with 13 bases between the two ends. CDR3 length: 13 residues. Germline V gene sequence: CDR1 SGHVS, CDR2 FQNEAQ. The CDR3 protein is CASSPTGLDGYTF. The CDR3 DNA follows: TGTGCCAGCAGCCCGACAGGTCTAGATGGCTACACCTTC.

This chain joins TRBV7-9 and TRBJ2-7, with 7 bases identical to TRBD1. This CDR3 has 15 amino acids. V lost 4 bases, J lost 0 bases, and 6 bases stayed unmatched. Germline CDR1 reads SEHNR; CDR2 reads FQNEAQ (reference sequence). CDR3 sequence: CASSSSGQSSYEQYF. CDR3 DNA: TGTGCCAGCAGCTCCTCGGGACAGAGCTCCTACGAGCAGTACTTC. The variable domain in full, completed from reference TRBV7-9 and TRBJ2-7, reads DTGVSQNPRHKITKRGQNVTFRCDPISEHNRLYWYRQTLGQGPEFLTYFQNEAQLEKSRLLSDRFSAERPKGSFSTLEIQRTEQGDSAMYLCASSSSGQSSYEQYFGPGTRLTVT.